This entry describes one TCR beta chain. Its cognate antigen is unknown. TCRdb redid the calling of the reads with MiXCR, one entry per CDR3 protein. Among over 100,000 distinct CDR3 sequences listed, around 28% were seen once. These data belong to a study of T cell repertoires in cytomegalovirus infection. Overall study: Epitope selection comprised recently identified HLA-C-restricted CMV epitopes and well-studied HLA-B-restricted CMV epitopes. Signatures in public TCR beta sequences pointed to both CMV infection and matching HLA type.

Findings and limits, study-wide: Dominating the ex vivo response were TCR beta clonotypes that were CMV-specific and HLA-C-restricted.

Sequenced material: CD8+ T cells from cultured PBMCs, taken from culture after CMV antigen stimulation. The TCR was taken from a human donor in good health (CMV status not recorded). Some clones in this sample may be carry-over from other donors' samples.

In DNA form, the CDR3 reads TGTGCCAGCAGCGGGTCTAGCGGGGCGGCTCGGGAGCAGTACTTC. Protein product: CASSGSSGAAREQYF. The chain carries TRBV7-2 and TRBJ2-7, with 9 positions matching TRBD2. The CDR3 runs 15 residues. Looked up from germline, CDR1 is SGHTA and CDR2 is FQGNSA. V lost 5 bases, J lost 7 bases, and 12 bases stayed unmatched.